The 17 T cell receptor beta chains below all came from one sample that was sequenced in a study of blood T cells in healthy people across ages. A J-beta primer mix and a sample-barcoded 5' primer were used in a second PCR of roughly 6 to 12 cycles. TCRdb used MiXCR to reprocess the 5' RACE reads, holding one entry per CDR3 protein. The sample yields about 1.6 million distinct CDR3 sequences, about 31% seen once. Sequencing used blood. Receptor source: a woman aged 25 to 45 in good health.

This clonotype was detected only a few times. V and J are TRBV5-1 and TRBJ2-1; 7 positions agree with TRBD2. This CDR3 is 14 amino acids long. V dropped 5 bases and J dropped 15; count of bases not matched to a gene: 17. Germline V gives CDR1 SGHRS, CDR2 YFSETQ. The CDR3 region is CASSQERESDGAFF. DNA for the CDR3: TGCGCCAGCAGTCAGGAGCGGGAATCCGACGGGGCGTTCTTC.

The chain's CDR3 is CSATRQGAGSPLHF. The CDR3 coding sequence is TGCAGTGCCACACGACAGGGGGCTGGATCACCCCTCCACTTT. J is TRBJ1-6 and V is TRBV20-1; 10 nucleotides agree with TRBD1. The J segment lost 10 bases and the V segment lost 6 bases, leaving 9 bases of the junction unmatched. Germline assignment: CDR1 DFQATT and CDR2 SNEGSKA (reference sequence). The CDR3 totals 14 residues.

J is TRBJ2-5 and V is TRBV10-3; D not resolved. Trimming removed 7 bases at V and 2 bases at J, with 17 bases between. Germline V gene data show CDR1 as ENHRY and CDR2 as SYGVKD. CDR3 length: 15 residues. The CDR3 here is CAINSGPGRQETQYF. CDR3 coding DNA: TGTGCCATCAATTCTGGACCCGGCCGTCAAGAGACCCAGTACTTC.

The chain is built from TRBV5-1 and TRBJ2-1, with 8 positions matching TRBD1. The CDR3 has 14 residues. V shed 5 bases and J 3 bases; nucleotides not matched to a gene: 4. Germline values: CDR1 SGHRS, CDR2 YFSETQ. The CDR3 nucleotides are TGCGCCAGCAGGCCGGGACAGGACTACAATGAGCAGTTCTTC. Its translation: CASRPGQDYNEQFF.

V gene TRBV2 combines with J gene TRBJ1-5; D might be TRBD1 (5 bases). Trimming took 2 bases from V and 8 from J, leaving 16 bases between them. The CDR3 consists of 15 residues. The V gene's germline CDR1 is SNHLY and CDR2 FYNNEI. CDR3 region: CASSEREGLGEPQHF. DNA of the CDR3: TGTGCCAGCAGTGAACGGGAGGGGCTAGGTGAGCCCCAGCATTTT. Full variable domain (outside the CDR3, taken from reference TRBV2 and TRBJ1-5): EPEVTQTPSHQVTQMGQEVILRCVPISNHLYFYWYRQILGQKVEFLVSFYNNEISEKSEIFDDQFSVERPDGSNFTLKIRSTKLEDSAMYFCASSEREGLGEPQHFGDGTRLSIL.

V is TRBV24-1 and J is TRBJ2-2; TRBD1 aligns across 8 bases. J gave up 4 bases and V 0 bases, and 9 bases lay outside the gene matches. The length of the CDR3 is 18 residues. The germline CDR1 and CDR2 sequences are KGHDR and SFDVKD. As DNA, the CDR3 is TGTGCCACCAGTGATTTGCCAGGACAGGGAAGAGGCACCGGGGAGCTGTTTTTT. Protein product: CATSDLPGQGRGTGELFF.

The chain couples TRBV30 to TRBJ2-1; 7 nucleotides align to TRBD2. V shed 1 base and J 12 bases; nucleotides not matched to a gene: 6. In germline, CDR1 is GTSNPN, CDR2 SVGIG (reference sequence). CDR3 length: 12 amino acids. This CDR3 is CAWSAGPSGQFF. In DNA, the CDR3 is TGTGCCTGGAGTGCAGGCCCTAGCGGGCAGTTCTTC.

The chain links TRBV7-2 to TRBJ2-3, with D uncertain. Germline V gene lookup returns CDR1 SGHTA and CDR2 FQGNSA. V was cut by 6 bases and J by 5 bases, with 21 bases left in between. This CDR3 is built from 16 residues. The CDR3 spells CASSLTDGQGKDTQYF. The CDR3 region has the DNA TGTGCCAGCAGTTTAACGGACGGGCAAGGGAAAGATACGCAGTATTTT.

This clonotype was observed once. A single base separates this from a much larger clone, so it may be a read error. The V and J genes are TRBV27 and TRBJ2-5, with 9 bases aligning to TRBD2. The germline gives CDR1 MNHEY, CDR2 SMNVEV (reference sequence). The CDR3 contains 14 residues. CDR3 nucleotide sequence: TGTACCAGCAGCCTAGCGGGGTACCAAGAGACCCAGTACTTC. Translation gives CTSSLAGYQETQYF.

This clonotype was picked up a small number of times. V is TRBV20-1 and J is TRBJ2-1, with 8 bases aligning to TRBD2. V was clipped by 6 bases and J by 0 bases; unmatched bases: 10. This CDR3 has 16 residues. Germline CDR1 DFQATT, CDR2 SNEGSKA (reference sequence). The CDR3 DNA is TGCAGTGCCACTTCCCGGGGGGGGAGCTCCTACAATGAGCAGTTCTTC. Translation: CSATSRGGSSYNEQFF.

This clonotype was picked up many times. At one boundary the junction diverges from the germline segment, which might be a read error. The chain links TRBV5-1 to TRBJ1-4; D ambiguous. Germline CDR1 is SGHRS and CDR2 is YFSETQ. This CDR3 spans 14 amino acids. CDR3 coding DNA: TGTGCCAGCAGTTTGGGGTCAACTAATGAAAAACTGTTTTTT. Translating it yields CASSLGSTNEKLFF.

This clonotype occurred a few times. The V and J genes are TRBV20-1 and TRBJ2-1; the D is unclear. CDR1 DFQATT and CDR2 SNEGSKA come from the germline V gene (reference sequence). Trimming removed 1 base from V and 1 base from J, with 23 bases in between. CDR3 size: 19 residues. The CDR3 DNA follows: TGCAGTGCTAGAGTCGGCCTCGGATTCGGGCCAGAATCCTACAATGAGCAGTTCTTC. This gives the protein CSARVGLGFGPESYNEQFF.

The sample holds a few counts of this clonotype. J is TRBJ2-7 and V is TRBV20-1; the D is unclear. The CDR3 is 14 amino acids. From germline, CDR1 is DFQATT and CDR2 SNEGSKA (reference sequence). Deletions cut 0 bases from V and 0 bases from J, with 9 bases between. The CDR3 bases are TGCAGTGCTAGAGAAGGCACCAACTCCTACGAGCAGTACTTC. Translated: CSAREGTNSYEQYF.

This clonotype has only a few counts. The V gene is TRBV2, the J gene TRBJ1-5; D possibly corresponds to TRBD1 (5 bases). V lost 5 bases to trimming and J lost 1 base, with 9 bases between them. The germline V gene has CDR1 SNHLY and CDR2 FYNNEI. The CDR3 extends over 14 amino acids. CDR3 coding DNA: TGTGCCAGCAGTCGACAGACGAGCAATCAGCCCCAGCATTTT. This translates into CASSRQTSNQPQHF. Full variable domain (remainder filled in from reference TRBV2 and TRBJ1-5): EPEVTQTPSHQVTQMGQEVILRCVPISNHLYFYWYRQILGQKVEFLVSFYNNEISEKSEIFDDQFSVERPDGSNFTLKIRSTKLEDSAMYFCASSRQTSNQPQHFGDGTRLSIL.

J is TRBJ2-7 and V is TRBV4-2; unclear D gene. V dropped 0 bases and J dropped 6 bases, with 15 bases sitting between them. The germline CDR1 and CDR2 sequences are LGHNA and YNFKEQ. The CDR3 length is 15 residues. CDR3 residues: CASSQDRNSWSEQYF. For the CDR3, the DNA is TGTGCCAGCAGCCAAGATAGAAACTCTTGGAGCGAGCAGTACTTC.

This clonotype occurred many times. The chain has TRBV9 and TRBJ2-7, with a weak D call TRBD1 (5 bases). The CDR3 covers 14 residues. Germline CDR1 SGDLS, CDR2 YYNGEE. The ends were cut back, 0 bases at V and 3 bases at J, with 10 bases in the middle. The CDR3 DNA sequence: TGTGCCAGCAGCGTAGGTTTCGACAGCTACGAGCAGTACTTC. Its protein is CASSVGFDSYEQYF.

This clonotype was seen a handful of times. The V gene is TRBV20-1, the J gene TRBJ2-5; 7 positions match TRBD2. The DNA end is a closer match to TRBJ2-7, so the J assignment may be wrong. CDR3 length: 15 amino acids. CDR1 DFQATT and CDR2 SNEGSKA come from the germline V gene (reference sequence). This CDR3 is CSARRSRAGRHEQYF. The CDR3 bases are TGCAGTGCTAGACGCTCTAGGGCCGGGAGGCACGAGCAGTACTTC.